The source of this TCR beta chain is a study of cytomegalovirus exposure and HLA in healthy donors. PCR primers comprised 60 Vbeta and 13 Jbeta primers. Clones were read by immunoSEQ multiplex PCR, and TCRdb kept only the in-frame ones, dropping some. This sample has 140,000 to 150,000 clones, with approximately 72% found just once. Findings and caveats of the study: While the bulk of TCR sequences proved rare, some public TCRs turned up in many donors. The study flagged fewer than 200 TCR beta chains as cytomegalovirus-associated. Indistinguishable V segments such as TRBV6-2 and TRBV6-3 were excluded. Confirmation in vitro established that three CMV-associated chains were specific for CMV antigens.

A word on this clone: Its antigen is still unknown.

The CDR3 spans 15 residues. The V gene end was trimmed by 7 bases and the J gene end by 6 bases; junction bases not matched to a gene: 14. The V gene's germline CDR1 is MNHEY and CDR2 SMNVEV (reference sequence). The source material was PBMCs. This sequence originates from a woman aged 55-69 years in good health and CMV-seronegative. The chain employs TRBV27 and TRBJ2-7; TRBD2 matches 8 bases. Here the CDR3 DNA reads TGTGCCAGCACCTTAGCCCCGGGGGGGGTAGGCGAGCAGTACTTC. Residues: CASTLAPGGVGEQYF.